Below, one T cell receptor beta chain is given with its context. The antigen is not known. The sample is drawn from a study of graft-versus-host responses after intestinal transplantation. Study-wide context: The transplants performed in recipients were multivisceral, liver-intestinal, or isolated intestinal. Study results and caveats: Recipient marrow showed GvH clones, some seen first in ileum or blood.

TCRdb's table, derived via immunoSEQ multiplex PCR, lists solely in-frame clones and lacks some. The table lists roughly 110,000 clones, more than 80% of them singletons, with about 0.2% in the top ten. Germline lookup yields CDR1 ENHRY and CDR2 SYGVKD. Unmatched junction bases numbered 6, after V lost 4 bases and J lost 5 bases. The CDR3 consists of 14 residues. Source: unstimulated CD4+ T cells sorted from spleen or lymph node cells, taken before transplant. The V gene is TRBV10-3, the J gene TRBJ2-3; 7 positions match TRBD2. This TCR was recovered from a human donor who was the organ donor for an intestinal transplant. CDR3 sequence reads: CAISARESLDTQYF. The CDR3 coding sequence is TGTGCCATCAGTGCGCGGGAGTCGTTAGATACGCAGTATTTT.